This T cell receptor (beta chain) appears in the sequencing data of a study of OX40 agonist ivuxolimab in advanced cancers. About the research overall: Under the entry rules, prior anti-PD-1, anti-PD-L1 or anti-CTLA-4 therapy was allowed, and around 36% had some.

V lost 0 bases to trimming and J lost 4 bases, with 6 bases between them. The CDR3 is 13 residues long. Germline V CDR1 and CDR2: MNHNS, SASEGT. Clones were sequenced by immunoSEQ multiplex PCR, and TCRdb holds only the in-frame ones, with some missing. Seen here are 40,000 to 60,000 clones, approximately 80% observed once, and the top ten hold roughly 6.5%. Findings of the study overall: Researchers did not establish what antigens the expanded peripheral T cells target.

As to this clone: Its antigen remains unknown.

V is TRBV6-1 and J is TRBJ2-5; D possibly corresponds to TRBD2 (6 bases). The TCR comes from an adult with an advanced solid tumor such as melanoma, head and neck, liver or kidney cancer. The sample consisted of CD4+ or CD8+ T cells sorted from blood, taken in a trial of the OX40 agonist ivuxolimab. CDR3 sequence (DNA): TGTGCCAGCAGTGAAGCGGGAGGAGAGACCCAGTACTTC. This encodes CASSEAGGETQYF.